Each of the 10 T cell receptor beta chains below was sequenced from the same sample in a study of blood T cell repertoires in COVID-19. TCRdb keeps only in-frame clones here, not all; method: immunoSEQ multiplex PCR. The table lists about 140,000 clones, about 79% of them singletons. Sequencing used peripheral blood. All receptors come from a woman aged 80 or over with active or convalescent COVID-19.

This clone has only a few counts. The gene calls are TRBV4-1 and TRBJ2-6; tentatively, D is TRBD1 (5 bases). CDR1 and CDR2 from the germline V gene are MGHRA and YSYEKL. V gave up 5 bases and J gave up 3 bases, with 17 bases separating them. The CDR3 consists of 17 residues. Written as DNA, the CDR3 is TGCGCCAGCAGCTCAAGAGTTCAGGGTGGTGGGGCCAACGTCCTGACTTTC. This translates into CASSSRVQGGGANVLTF.

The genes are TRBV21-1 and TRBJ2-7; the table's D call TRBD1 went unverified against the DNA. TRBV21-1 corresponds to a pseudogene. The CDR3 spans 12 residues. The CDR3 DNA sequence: TGTGCCAGCAGGCCGGGACACAGGGAGCAGTACTTC. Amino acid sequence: CASRPGHREQYF.

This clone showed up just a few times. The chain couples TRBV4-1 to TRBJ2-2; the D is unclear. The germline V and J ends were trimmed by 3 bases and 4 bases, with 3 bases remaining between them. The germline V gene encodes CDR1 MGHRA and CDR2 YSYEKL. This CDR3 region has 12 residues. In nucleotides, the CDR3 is TGCGCCAGCAGCCATAGCACCGGGGAGCTGTTTTTT. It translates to CASSHSTGELFF.

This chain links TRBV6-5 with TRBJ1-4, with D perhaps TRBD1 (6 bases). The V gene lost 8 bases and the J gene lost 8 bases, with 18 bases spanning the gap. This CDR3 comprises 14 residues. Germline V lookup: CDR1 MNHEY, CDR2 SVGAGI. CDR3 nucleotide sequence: TGTGCCAGCCGAACCGGGGGGGCGGCAGAAAAACTGTTTTTT. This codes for CASRTGGAAEKLFF.

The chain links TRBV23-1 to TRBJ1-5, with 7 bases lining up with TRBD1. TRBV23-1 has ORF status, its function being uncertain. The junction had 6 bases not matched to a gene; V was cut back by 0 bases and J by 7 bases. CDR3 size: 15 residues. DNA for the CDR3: TGCGCCAGCAGTCAATCCCGAAGGGGGCGGCAGCCCCAGCATTTT. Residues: CASSQSRRGRQPQHF.

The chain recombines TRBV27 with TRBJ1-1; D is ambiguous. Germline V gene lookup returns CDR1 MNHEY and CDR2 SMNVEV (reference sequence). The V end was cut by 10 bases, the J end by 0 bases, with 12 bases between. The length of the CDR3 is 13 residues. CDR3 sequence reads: CATSSGMNTEAFF. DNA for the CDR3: TGTGCCACCTCGAGCGGGATGAACACTGAAGCTTTCTTT.

The CDR3: CASSSNTGGELFF. Here the CDR3 DNA reads TGCGCCAGCAGCTCGAATACAGGCGGGGAGCTGTTTTTT. V is TRBV5-1 and J is TRBJ1-4, with D possibly TRBD1 on 5 matching bases. The J call is uncertain, as TRBJ2-2 better fits the DNA end. The CDR3 is made up of 13 amino acids. The germline V gene encodes CDR1 SGHRS and CDR2 YFSETQ.

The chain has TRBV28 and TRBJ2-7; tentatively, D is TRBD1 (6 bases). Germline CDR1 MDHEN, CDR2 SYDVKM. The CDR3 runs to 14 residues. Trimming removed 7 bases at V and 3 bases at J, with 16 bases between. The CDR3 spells CASNLDSMIYEQYF. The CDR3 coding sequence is TGTGCCAGCAACTTGGACAGTATGATCTACGAGCAGTACTTC.

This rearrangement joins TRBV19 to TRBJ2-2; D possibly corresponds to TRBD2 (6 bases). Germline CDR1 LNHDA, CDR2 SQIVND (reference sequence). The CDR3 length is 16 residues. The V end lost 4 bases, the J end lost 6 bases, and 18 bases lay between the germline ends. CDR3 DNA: TGTGCCAGTAGTAACCGGGACTCCCCGCCTTCCGGGGAGCTGTTTTTT. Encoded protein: CASSNRDSPPSGELFF. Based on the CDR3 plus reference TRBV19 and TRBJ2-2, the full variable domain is DGGITQSPKYLFRKEGQNVTLSCEQNLNHDAMYWYRQDPGQGLRLIYYSQIVNDFQKGDIAEGYSVSREKKESFPLTVTSAQKNPTAFYLCASSNRDSPPSGELFFGEGSRLTVL.

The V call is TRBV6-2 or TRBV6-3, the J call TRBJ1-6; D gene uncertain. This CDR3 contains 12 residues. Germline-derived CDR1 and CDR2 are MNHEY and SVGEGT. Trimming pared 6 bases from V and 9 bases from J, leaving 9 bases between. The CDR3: CASSFPGSPLHF. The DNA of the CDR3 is TGTGCCAGCAGCTTCCCGGGTTCACCCCTCCACTTT.